The clone carrying this TCR beta chain is medium-sized within its sample. Its antigen is not known. The data were taken from a study of vaccination and CD4 T cells after COVID-19. Trimming took off 0 bases at V and 7 bases at J, with 7 bases between the two ends. Germline values: CDR1 DFQATT, CDR2 SNEGSKA (reference sequence). The CDR3 spans 12 residues. As to treatment: approximately 11-day PBMC culture with coronavirus spike peptide pools or control peptides (ViraFEST assay). Cultured CD4+ T-cell DNA underwent Oncomine TCR Beta short-read sequencing. One entry per CDR3 protein, called by TCRdb with MiXCR from the PCR reads. The repertoire holds roughly 15,000 distinct CDR3 sequences, with about half as singletons.

The source is a human donor who had recovered from COVID-19. This chain uses TRBV20-1 with TRBJ1-5; D is ambiguous. Sequencing input: CD4+ T cells from blood, cultured in vitro. CDR3 DNA sequence: TGCAGTGCTAGAGATCGGGTCCAGCCCCAGCATTTT. This encodes CSARDRVQPQHF.